Reported below is one TCR beta chain. The antigen remains unidentified. The germline V gene encodes CDR1 MNHNY and CDR2 SVGAGI (reference sequence). The CDR3 is 14 amino acids. V lost 5 bases to trimming and J lost 7 bases; unmatched junction nucleotides: 11. The data were taken from a study of cytomegalovirus exposure and HLA in healthy donors. Study findings and constraints: The study designated roughly 160 TCR beta chains cytomegalovirus-associated. 87-base-pair reads could not separate some V segments, including TRBV6-2 and TRBV6-3.

The PCR employed 60 Vbeta primers together with 13 Jbeta primers. The repertoire was sequenced with immunoSEQ multiplex PCR; TCRdb's copy has only in-frame clones and lacks some. The profile shows around 200,000 clones, under 85% of them singletons. The clonotype comes from a man aged 45-65 years in good health and CMV-seronegative. Material for sequencing was PBMCs. This rearrangement joins TRBV6-6 to TRBJ2-7; 7 bases agree with TRBD1. The CDR3 region is CASSPDRVGGEQYF. For the CDR3, the DNA is TGTGCCAGCAGTCCCGACAGGGTAGGGGGAGAGCAGTACTTC.